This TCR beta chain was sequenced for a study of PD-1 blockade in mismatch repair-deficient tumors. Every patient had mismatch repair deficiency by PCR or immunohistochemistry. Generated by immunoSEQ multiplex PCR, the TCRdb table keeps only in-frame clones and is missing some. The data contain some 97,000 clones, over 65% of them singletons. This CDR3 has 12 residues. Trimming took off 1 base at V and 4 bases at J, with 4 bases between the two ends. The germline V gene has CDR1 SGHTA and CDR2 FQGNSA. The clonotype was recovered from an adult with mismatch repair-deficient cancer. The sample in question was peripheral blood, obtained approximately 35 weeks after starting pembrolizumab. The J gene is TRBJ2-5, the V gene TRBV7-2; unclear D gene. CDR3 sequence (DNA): TGTGCCAGCAGCTTAGTTAGAGAGACCCAGTACTTC. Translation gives CASSLVRETQYF.